This T cell receptor (beta chain) comes out of a study of T cell responses to AZD1222 COVID-19 vaccine. The CDR3 covers 15 residues. V shed 3 bases, J shed 1 base, and the junction held 7 bases outside the gene matches. Germline CDR1 GTSNPN, CDR2 SVGIG (reference sequence). This clone occurred a few times. What it binds is not known. Sequencing used immunoSEQ multiplex PCR; TCRdb keeps in-frame clones, though not all of them. The sample lists about 130,000 clones, roughly 89% occurring once. Study-level points and caveats: The donor group comprised mostly white British people and more females; the analysis possibly underestimated clonal diversity.

J is TRBJ1-1 and V is TRBV30; 8 bases are a match to TRBD1. The receptor's source is an adult in good health. The material sequenced was peripheral blood, taken on day 0 of AZD1222 vaccination. The CDR3 here is CAWRPGGLRNTEAFF. The CDR3 DNA is TGTGCCTGGAGACCAGGGGGCTTAAGGAACACTGAAGCTTTCTTT.